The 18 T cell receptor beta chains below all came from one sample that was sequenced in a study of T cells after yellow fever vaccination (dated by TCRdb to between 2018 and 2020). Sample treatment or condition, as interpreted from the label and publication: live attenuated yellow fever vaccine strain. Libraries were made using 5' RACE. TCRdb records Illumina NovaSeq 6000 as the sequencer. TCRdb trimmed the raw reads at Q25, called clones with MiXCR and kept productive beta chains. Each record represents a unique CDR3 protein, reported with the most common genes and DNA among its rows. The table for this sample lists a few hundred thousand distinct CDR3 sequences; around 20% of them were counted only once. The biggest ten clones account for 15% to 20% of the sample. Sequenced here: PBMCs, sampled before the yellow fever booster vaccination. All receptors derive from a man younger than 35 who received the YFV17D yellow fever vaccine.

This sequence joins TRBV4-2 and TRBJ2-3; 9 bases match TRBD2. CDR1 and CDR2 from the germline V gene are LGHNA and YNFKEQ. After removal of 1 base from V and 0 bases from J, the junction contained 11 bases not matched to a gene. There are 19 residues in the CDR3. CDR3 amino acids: CASSQVRGGAGTSTDTQYF. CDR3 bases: TGTGCCAGCAGCCAAGTTCGCGGGGGGGCCGGGACTAGCACAGATACGCAGTATTTT.

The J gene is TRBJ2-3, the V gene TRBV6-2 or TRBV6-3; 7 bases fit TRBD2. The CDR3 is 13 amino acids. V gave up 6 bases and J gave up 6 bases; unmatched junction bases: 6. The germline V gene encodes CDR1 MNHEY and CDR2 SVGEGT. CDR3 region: CASRTWTSDTQYF. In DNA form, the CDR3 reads TGTGCCAGCAGAACTTGGACTAGTGATACGCAGTATTTT.

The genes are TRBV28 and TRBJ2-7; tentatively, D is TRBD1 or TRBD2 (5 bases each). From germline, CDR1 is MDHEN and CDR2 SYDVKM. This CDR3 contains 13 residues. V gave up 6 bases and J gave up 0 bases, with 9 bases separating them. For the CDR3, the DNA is TGTGCCAGCAGGGGACGCCTCTCCTACGAGCAGTACGTC. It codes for CASRGRLSYEQYV.

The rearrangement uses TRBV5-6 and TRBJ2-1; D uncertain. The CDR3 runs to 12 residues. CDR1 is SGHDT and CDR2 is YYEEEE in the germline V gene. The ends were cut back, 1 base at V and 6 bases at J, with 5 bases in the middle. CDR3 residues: CASSLNSNEQFF. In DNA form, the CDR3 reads TGTGCCAGCAGCTTGAATAGCAATGAGCAGTTCTTC.

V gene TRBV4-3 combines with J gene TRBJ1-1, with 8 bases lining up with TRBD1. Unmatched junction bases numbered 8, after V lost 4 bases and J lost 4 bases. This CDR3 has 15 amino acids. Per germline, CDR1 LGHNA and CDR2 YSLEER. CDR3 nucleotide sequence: TGCGCCAGCAGCCGAATTCTTACAGGGGGCACTGAAGCTTTCTTT. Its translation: CASSRILTGGTEAFF.

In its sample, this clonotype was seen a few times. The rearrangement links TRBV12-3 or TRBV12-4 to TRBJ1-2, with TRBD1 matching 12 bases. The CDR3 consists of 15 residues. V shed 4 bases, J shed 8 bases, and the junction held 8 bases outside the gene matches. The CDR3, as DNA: TGTGCCAGCAGTTACAGGGACAGGGGGCAGGAAGGCTACACCTTC. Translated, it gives CASSYRDRGQEGYTF.

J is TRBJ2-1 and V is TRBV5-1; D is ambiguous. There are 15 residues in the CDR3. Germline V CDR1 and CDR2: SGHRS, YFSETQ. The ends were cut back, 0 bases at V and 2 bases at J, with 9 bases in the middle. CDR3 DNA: TGCGCCAGCAGCTTGGGGGGTCTAGCCTACAATGAGCAGTTCTTC. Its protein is CASSLGGLAYNEQFF.

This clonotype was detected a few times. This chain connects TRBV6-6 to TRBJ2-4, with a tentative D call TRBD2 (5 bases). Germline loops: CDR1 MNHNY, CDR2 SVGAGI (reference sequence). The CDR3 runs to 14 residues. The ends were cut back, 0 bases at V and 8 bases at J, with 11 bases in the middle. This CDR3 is CASSYSTGKDIQYF. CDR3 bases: TGTGCCAGCAGTTACTCTACGGGGAAGGACATTCAGTACTTC.

CDR3 loop: CATSSRGTEAFF. The DNA for the CDR3 is TGTGCCACCAGCTCCCGGGGAACTGAAGCTTTCTTT. This chain uses TRBV6-5 with TRBJ1-1; D unresolved. Germline V lookup: CDR1 MNHEY, CDR2 SVGAGI. CDR3 length equals 12 residues. V lost 10 bases to trimming and J lost 5 bases, with 14 bases between them.

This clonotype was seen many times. This CDR3 is CASTGGAGNQPQHF. In DNA form, the CDR3 reads TGTGCCAGCACTGGAGGGGCCGGGAATCAGCCCCAGCATTTT. This chain connects TRBV12-3 or TRBV12-4 to TRBJ1-5; possibly TRBD1 for D (5 bases). Trimming cost V 7 bases and J 4 bases, with 14 bases left between them. CDR3 length: 14 amino acids.

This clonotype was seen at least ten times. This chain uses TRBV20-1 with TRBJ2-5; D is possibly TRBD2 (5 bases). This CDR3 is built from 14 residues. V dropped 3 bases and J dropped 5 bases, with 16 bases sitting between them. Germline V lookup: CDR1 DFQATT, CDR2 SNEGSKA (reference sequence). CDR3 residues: CSASTGLVWETQYF. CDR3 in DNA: TGCAGTGCTAGTACGGGGTTGGTGTGGGAGACCCAGTACTTC.

The CDR3 nucleotides read TGCAGTGCTAGAGCATCACGACAGGGTGGCACCGGGGAGCTGTTTTTT. Protein: CSARASRQGGTGELFF. The chain has TRBV20-1 and TRBJ2-2; TRBD1 agrees at 7 bases. This CDR3 region has 16 residues. Germline-derived CDR1 and CDR2 are DFQATT and SNEGSKA (reference sequence). J was trimmed by 4 bases and V by 1 base; bases with no gene match: 9.

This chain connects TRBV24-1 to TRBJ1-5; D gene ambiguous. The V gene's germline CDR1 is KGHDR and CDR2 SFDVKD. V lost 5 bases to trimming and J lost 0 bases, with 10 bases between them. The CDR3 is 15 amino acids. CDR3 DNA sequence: TGTGCCACCAGTGGAATGGGGAATAGCAATCAGCCCCAGCATTTT. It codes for CATSGMGNSNQPQHF.

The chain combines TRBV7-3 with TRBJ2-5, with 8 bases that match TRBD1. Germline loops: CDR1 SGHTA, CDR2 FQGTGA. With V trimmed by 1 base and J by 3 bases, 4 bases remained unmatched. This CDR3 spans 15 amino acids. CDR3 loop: CASSLSTGGEETQYF. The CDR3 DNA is TGTGCCAGCAGCTTAAGCACAGGGGGAGAAGAGACCCAGTACTTC.

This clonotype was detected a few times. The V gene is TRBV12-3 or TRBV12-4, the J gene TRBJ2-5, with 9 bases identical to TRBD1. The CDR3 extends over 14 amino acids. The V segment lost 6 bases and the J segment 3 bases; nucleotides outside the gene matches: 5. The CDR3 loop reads CASSPRTGEETQYF. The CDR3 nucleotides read TGTGCCAGCAGCCCAAGGACAGGGGAAGAGACCCAGTACTTC.

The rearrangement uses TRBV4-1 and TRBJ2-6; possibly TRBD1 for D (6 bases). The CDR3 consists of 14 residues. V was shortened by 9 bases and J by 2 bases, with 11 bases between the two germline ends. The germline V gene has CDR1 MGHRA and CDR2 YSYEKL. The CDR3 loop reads CASMQGTGANVLTF. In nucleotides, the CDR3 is TGCGCCAGTATGCAGGGGACTGGGGCCAACGTCCTGACTTTC.

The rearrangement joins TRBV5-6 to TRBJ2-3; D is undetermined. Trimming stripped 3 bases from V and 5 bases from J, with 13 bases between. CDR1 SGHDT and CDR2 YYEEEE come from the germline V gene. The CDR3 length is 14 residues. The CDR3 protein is CASSSWAYRDTQYF. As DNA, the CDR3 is TGTGCCAGCAGCTCGTGGGCTTATAGAGATACGCAGTATTTT.

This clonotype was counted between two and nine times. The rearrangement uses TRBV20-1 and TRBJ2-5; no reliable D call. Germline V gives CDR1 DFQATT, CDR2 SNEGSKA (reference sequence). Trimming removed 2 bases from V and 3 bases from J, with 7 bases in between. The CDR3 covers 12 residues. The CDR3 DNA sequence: TGCAGTGCTAGACGGTGGGAAGAGACCCAGTACTTC. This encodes CSARRWEETQYF.